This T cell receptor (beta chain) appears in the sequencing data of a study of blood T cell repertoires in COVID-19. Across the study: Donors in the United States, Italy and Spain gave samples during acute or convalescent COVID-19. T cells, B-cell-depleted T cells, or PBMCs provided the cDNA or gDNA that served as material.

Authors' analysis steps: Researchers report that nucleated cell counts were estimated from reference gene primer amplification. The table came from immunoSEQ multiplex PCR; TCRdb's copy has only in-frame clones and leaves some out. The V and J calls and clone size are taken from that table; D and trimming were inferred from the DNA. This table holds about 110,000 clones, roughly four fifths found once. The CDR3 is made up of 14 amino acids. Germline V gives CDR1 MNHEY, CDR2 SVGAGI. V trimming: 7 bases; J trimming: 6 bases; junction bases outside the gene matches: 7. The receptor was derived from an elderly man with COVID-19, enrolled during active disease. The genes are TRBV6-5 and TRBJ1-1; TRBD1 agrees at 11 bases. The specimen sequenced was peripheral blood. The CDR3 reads CASTRTGGLAEAFF. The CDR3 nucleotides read TGTGCCAGCACCAGGACAGGGGGCCTCGCTGAAGCTTTCTTT.